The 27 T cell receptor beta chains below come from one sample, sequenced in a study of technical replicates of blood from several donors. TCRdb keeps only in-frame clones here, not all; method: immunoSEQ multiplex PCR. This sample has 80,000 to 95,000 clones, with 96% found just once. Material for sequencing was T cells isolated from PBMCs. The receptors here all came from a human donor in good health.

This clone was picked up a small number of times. The CDR3, as DNA: TGTGCCAGCAGTGGACGGGAGAACACTGAAGCTTTCTTT. Protein: CASSGRENTEAFF. The rearrangement joins TRBV6-1 to TRBJ1-1; unclear D gene. V was pared by 4 bases and J by 1 base, with 7 bases between. Germline V gene lookup returns CDR1 MNHNS and CDR2 SASEGT. CDR3 length: 13 amino acids.

CDR3 bases: TGTGCCAGCAGTCTACGGGGAGGGGATCAGCCCCAGCATTTT. Protein sequence: CASSLRGGDQPQHF. The V call is TRBV27, the J call TRBJ1-5; D might be TRBD1 (5 bases). CDR1 is MNHEY and CDR2 is SMNVEV in the germline V gene (reference sequence). This CDR3 comprises 14 residues. Trimming removed 5 bases from V and 5 bases from J, with 13 bases in between.

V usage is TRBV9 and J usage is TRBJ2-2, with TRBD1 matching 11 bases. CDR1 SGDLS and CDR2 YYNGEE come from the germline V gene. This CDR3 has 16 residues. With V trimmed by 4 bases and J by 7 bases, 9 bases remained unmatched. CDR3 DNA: TGTGCCAGCAGCACCCCAAGGGGACAGGGGGTCGGGGAGCTGTTTTTT. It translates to CASSTPRGQGVGELFF.

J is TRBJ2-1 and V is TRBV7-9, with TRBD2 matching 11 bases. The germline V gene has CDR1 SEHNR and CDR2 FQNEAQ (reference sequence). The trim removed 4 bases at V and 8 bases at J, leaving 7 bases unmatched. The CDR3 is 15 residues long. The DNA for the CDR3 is TGTGCCAGCAGCTCCCGACTAGCGGGAATGGATGAGCAGTTCTTC. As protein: CASSSRLAGMDEQFF.

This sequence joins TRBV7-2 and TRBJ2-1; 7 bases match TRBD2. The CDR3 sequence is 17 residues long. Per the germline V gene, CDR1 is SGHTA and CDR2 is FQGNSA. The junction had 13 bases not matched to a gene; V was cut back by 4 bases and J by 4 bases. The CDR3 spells CASSSHRGLAAYNEQFF. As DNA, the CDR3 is TGTGCCAGCAGCTCGCACAGAGGGCTAGCGGCTTACAATGAGCAGTTCTTC.

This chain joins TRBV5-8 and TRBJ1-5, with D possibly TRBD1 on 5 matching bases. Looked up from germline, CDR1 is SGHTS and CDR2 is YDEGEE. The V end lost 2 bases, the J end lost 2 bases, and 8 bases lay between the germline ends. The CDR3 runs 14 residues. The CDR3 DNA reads TGTGCCAGCAGCTTTGAAGGGGGCAATCAGCCCCAGCATTTT. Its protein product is CASSFEGGNQPQHF.

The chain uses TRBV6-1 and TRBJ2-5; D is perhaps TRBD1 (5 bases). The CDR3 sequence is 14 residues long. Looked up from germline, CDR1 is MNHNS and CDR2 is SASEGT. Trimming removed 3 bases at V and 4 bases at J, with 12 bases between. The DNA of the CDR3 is TGTGCCAGCAGTGATGCAGGGCTGAGAGAGACCCAGTACTTC. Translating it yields CASSDAGLRETQYF.

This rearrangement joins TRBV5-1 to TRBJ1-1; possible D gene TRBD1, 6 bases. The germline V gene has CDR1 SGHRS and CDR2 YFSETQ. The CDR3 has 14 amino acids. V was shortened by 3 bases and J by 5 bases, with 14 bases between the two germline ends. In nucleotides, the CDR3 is TGCGCCAGCAGCTGGGAACAGGGAGGGACTGAAGCTTTCTTT. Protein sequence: CASSWEQGGTEAFF.

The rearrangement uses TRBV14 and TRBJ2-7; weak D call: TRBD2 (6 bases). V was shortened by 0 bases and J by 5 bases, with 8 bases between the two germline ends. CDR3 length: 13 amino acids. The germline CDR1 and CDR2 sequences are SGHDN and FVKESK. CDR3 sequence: CASSQDWGDEQYF. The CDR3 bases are TGTGCCAGCAGCCAAGATTGGGGGGACGAGCAGTACTTC.

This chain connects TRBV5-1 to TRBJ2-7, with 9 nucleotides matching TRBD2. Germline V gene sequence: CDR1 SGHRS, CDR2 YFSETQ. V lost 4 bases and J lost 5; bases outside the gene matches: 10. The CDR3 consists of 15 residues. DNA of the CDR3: TGCGCCAGCAGCCGCGGGACTAGCTTGAACGACGAGCAGTACTTC. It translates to CASSRGTSLNDEQYF.

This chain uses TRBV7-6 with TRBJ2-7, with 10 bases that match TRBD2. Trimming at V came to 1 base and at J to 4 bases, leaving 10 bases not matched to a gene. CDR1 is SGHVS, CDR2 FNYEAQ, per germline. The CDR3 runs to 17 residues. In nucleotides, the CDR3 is TGTGCCAGCAGCTTAGGACCAGGGACTAGCGAAACTTACGAGCAGTACTTC. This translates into CASSLGPGTSETYEQYF.

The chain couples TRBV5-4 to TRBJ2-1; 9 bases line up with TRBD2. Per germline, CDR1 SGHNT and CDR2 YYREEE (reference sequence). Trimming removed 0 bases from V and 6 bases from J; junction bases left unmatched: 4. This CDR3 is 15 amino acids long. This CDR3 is CASSLGREGLNEQFF. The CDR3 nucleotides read TGTGCCAGCAGCTTGGGGCGGGAGGGCCTCAATGAGCAGTTCTTC.

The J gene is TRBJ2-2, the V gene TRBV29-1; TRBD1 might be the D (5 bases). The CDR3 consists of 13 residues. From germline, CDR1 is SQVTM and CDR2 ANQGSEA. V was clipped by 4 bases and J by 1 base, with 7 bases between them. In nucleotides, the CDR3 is TGCAGCGTTGGGCAGGGGAACACCGGGGAGCTGTTTTTT. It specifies CSVGQGNTGELFF.

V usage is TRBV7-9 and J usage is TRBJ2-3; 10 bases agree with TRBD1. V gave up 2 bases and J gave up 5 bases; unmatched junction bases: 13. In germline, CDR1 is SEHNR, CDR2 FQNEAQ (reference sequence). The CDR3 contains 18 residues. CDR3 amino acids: CASSLKGYRDRGRDTQYF. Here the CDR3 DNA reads TGTGCCAGCAGCTTAAAGGGTTACCGGGACAGGGGCAGAGATACGCAGTATTTT.

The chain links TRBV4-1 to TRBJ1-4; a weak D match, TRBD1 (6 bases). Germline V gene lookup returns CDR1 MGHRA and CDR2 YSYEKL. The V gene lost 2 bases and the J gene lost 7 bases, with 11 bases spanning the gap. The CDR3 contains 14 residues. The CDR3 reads CASSQQGLPEKLFF. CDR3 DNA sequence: TGCGCCAGCAGCCAACAGGGGCTGCCTGAAAAACTGTTTTTT.

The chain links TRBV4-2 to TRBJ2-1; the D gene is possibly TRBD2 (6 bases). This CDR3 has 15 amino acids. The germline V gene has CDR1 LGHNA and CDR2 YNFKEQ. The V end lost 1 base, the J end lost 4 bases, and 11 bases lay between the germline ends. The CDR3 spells CASSQVLAEYNEQFF. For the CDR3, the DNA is TGTGCCAGCAGCCAAGTTTTAGCGGAGTACAATGAGCAGTTCTTC.

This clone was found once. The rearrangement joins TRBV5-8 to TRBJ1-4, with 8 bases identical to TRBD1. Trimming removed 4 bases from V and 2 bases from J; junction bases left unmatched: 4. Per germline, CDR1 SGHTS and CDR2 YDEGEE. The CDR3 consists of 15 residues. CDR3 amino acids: CASSPQGATNEKLFF. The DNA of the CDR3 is TGTGCCAGCAGCCCCCAGGGGGCGACTAATGAAAAACTGTTTTTT.

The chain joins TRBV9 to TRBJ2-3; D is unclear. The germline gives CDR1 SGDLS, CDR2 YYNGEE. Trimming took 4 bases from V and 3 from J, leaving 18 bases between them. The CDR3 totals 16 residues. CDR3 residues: CASSPLAGSGTDTQYF. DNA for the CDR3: TGTGCCAGCAGCCCCCTCGCCGGGTCTGGGACAGATACGCAGTATTTT.

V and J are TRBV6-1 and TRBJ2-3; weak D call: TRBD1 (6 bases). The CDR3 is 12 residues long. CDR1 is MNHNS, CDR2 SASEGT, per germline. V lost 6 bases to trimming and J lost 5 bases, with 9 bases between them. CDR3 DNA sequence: TGTGCCAGCAGGAGGGGGAAAGATACGCAGTATTTT. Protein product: CASRRGKDTQYF.

The CDR3 reads CASSQEYPGGAIQYF. The CDR3 region has the DNA TGCGCCAGCAGCCAGGAATACCCCGGGGGAGCCATTCAGTACTTC. The rearrangement uses TRBV4-3 and TRBJ2-4, with a possible D match to TRBD2 (6 bases). The germline V and J ends were trimmed by 3 bases and 9 bases, with 18 bases remaining between them. The germline gives CDR1 LGHNA, CDR2 YSLEER. The CDR3 consists of 15 residues.

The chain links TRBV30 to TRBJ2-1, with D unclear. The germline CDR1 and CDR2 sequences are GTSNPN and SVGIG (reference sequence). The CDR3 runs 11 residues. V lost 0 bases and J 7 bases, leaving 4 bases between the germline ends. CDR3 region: CAWSVRNEQFF. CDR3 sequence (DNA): TGTGCCTGGAGTGTGAGGAATGAGCAGTTCTTC.

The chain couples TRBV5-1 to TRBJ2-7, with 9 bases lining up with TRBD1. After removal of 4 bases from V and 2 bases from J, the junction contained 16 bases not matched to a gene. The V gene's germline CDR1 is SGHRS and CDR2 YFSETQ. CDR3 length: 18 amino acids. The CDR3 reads CASSLRDRDPNLTYEQYF. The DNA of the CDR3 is TGCGCCAGCAGCCTCCGGGACAGGGACCCCAACTTAACCTACGAGCAGTACTTC.

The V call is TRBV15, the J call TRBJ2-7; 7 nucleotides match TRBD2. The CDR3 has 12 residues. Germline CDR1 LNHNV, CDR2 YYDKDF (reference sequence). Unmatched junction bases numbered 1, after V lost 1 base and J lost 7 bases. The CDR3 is CATSRGEGEQYF. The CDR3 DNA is TGTGCCACCAGCAGAGGGGAGGGGGAGCAGTACTTC.

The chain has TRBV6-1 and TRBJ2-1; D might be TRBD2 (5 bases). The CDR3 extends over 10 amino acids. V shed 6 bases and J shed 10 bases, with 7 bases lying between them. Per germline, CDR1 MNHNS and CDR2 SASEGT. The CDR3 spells CASRTGEQFF. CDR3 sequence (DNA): TGTGCCAGCAGGACGGGGGAGCAGTTCTTC.

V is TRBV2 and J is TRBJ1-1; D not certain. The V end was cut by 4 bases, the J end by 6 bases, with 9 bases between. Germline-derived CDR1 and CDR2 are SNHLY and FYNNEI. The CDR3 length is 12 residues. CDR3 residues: CASSVVQPEAFF. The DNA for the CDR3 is TGTGCCAGCAGTGTCGTACAGCCTGAAGCTTTCTTT.

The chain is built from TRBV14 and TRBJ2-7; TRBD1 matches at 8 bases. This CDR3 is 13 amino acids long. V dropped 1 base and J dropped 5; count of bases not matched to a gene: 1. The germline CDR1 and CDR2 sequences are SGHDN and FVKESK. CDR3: CASSQGQGNEQYF. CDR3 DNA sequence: TGTGCCAGCAGCCAAGGACAGGGGAACGAGCAGTACTTC.

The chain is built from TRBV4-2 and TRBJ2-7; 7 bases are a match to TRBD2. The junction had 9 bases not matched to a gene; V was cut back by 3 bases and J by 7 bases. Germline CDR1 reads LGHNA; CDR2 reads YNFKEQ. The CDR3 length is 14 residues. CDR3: CASSHGLAAGEQYF. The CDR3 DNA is TGTGCCAGCAGCCATGGACTGGCAGCGGGGGAGCAGTACTTC.